This is a list of T cell receptor beta chains from one sample in a study of control samples from healthy donors and cancer patients. Only in-frame clones appear in the TCRdb table, and some are missing; sequencing was by immunoSEQ multiplex PCR. The sample lists 100,000 to 150,000 clones, roughly 90% occurring once. The sequencing sample was made of PBMCs. The receptors come from a man aged 50-60 years with head and neck cancer. The CDR3 runs from the conserved cysteine through the conserved F or W. The D gene is left open where the match is weak. Only some rows state a clone size, as once, few, many or a class for expanded clones.

>TRBJ2-3|few|.|TRBV5-8
TGTGCCAGCAGCCTGGCCGGCGGTAGCACAGATACGCAGTATTTT
CASSLAGGSTDTQYF
>TRBJ2-1|.|TRBD2|TRBV7-6
TGTGCCAGCAGCTTAGGACTAGCGGGGGACTATGAGCAGTTCTTC
CASSLGLAGDYEQFF
>TRBJ2-2|.|.|TRBV12-3/TRBV12-4
TGTGCCAGTGAGGGCCGGGACGGGGAGCTGTTTTTT
CASEGRDGELFF
>TRBJ1-2|.|.|TRBV11-2
TGTGCCAGCAGCTTAGTGGCGAGGTCCAACTATGGCTACACCTTC
CASSLVARSNYGYTF
>TRBJ1-1|.|.|TRBV18
TGTGCCAGCTCACCACCAACTGGGGAAAGAGCTTTCTTT
CASSPPTGERAFF
>TRBJ2-7|.|TRBD2|TRBV24-1
TGTGCCACCAGTGATGTTGGGGGGGACGAGCAGTACTTC
CATSDVGGDEQYF
>TRBJ2-5|few|TRBD2|TRBV4-2
TGTGCCAGCAGCCAAGAGGTAGTAGCGGGAGGGCGCGAGACCCAGTACTTC
CASSQEVVAGGRETQYF
>TRBJ2-7|.|.|TRBV5-4
TGTGCCAGCAGCCGAGACGGACCCTACGAGCAGTACTTC
CASSRDGPYEQYF
>TRBJ2-5|.|.|TRBV18
TGTGCCAGCTCACTATCCACCCTTGAGACCCAGTACTTC
CASSLSTLETQYF
>TRBJ2-1|.|TRBD2|TRBV13
TGTGCCAGCAACGGACTAGCGGGAGCTTCTTCCGGGTTCAATGAGCAGTTCTTC
CASNGLAGASSGFNEQFF
>TRBJ1-1|.|.|TRBV6-5
TGTGCCAGTAACCAGGGGATCAACACTGAAGCTTTCTTT
CASNQGINTEAFF
>TRBJ2-3|once|.|TRBV5-1
TGCGCCAGCAGCTTGGTTCCTGGGGCTAGAGGCACAGATACGCAGTATTTT
CASSLVPGARGTDTQYF
>TRBJ1-5|.|.|TRBV27
TGTGCCAGCAGTTCCCAGGGATCAAATCAGCCCCAGCATTTT
CASSSQGSNQPQHF
>TRBJ2-7|.|.|TRBV5-1
TGCGCCAGCAGCTTGGACAGTCACTACGAGCAGTACTTC
CASSLDSHYEQYF
>TRBJ1-1|.|.|TRBV29-1
TGCAGCGTTGCAGGTTATAACAGTGCTGCCTCTGAAGCTTTCTTT
CSVAGYNSAASEAFF
>TRBJ2-7|.|.|TRBV4-1
TGCGCCAGCAGCCAAGATATCTATGGGCTCAACCGCGAGCAGTACTTC
CASSQDIYGLNREQYF
>TRBJ1-1|few|.|TRBV11-2
TGTGCCAGCAGCCCCTGGGCAACCATGAACACTGAAGCTTTCTTT
CASSPWATMNTEAFF
>TRBJ1-1|.|.|TRBV27
TGTGCCAGCAGGCGGGGGGCCACTGAAGCTTTCTTT
CASRRGATEAFF
>TRBJ2-7|.|.|TRBV6-1
TGTGCCAGCAGTGAAGCGCATCTGGGGGGCCTCTACGAGCAGTACTTC
CASSEAHLGGLYEQYF
>TRBJ2-7|once|.|TRBV30
TGTGCCTGGAGTGGCGGGGCAGGTCGATTCTACGAGCAGTACTTC
CAWSGGAGRFYEQYF
>TRBJ1-1|few|.|TRBV6-2/TRBV6-3
TGTGCCAGCAGTTACGCAGGGAAAGCTTTCTTT
CASSYAGKAFF
>TRBJ2-5|.|.|TRBV27
TGTGCCAGCAGTCAAAGACAGTTCCAAGAGACCCAGTACTTC
CASSQRQFQETQYF
>TRBJ2-7|.|.|TRBV18
TGTGCCAGCTCACCAGCGGGACAACCCTACGAGCAGTACTTC
CASSPAGQPYEQYF
>TRBJ1-2|.|.|TRBV11-3
TGTGCCAGCACCCCCCGTTCTCGGGGGTGGAATGGCTACACCTTC
CASTPRSRGWNGYTF
>TRBJ2-7|.|.|TRBV9
TGTGCCAGCAGCGTAGGGGTGGCCTACGAGCAGTACTTC
CASSVGVAYEQYF
>TRBJ2-1|.|.|TRBV20-1
TGCAGTGCTAGTAGAGATCTCTTTGCGGATGAGCAGTTCTTC
CSASRDLFADEQFF
>TRBJ1-2|.|TRBD1|TRBV12-3/TRBV12-4
TGTGCCAGCAGTCGAAACAGGGGAACGGACTACACCTTC
CASSRNRGTDYTF
>TRBJ2-7|.|.|TRBV9
TGTGCCAGCAGCGTAGGGGCTGGGACCACCTACGAGCAGTACTTC
CASSVGAGTTYEQYF
>TRBJ2-1|.|TRBD2|TRBV10-2
TGCGCCAGCAGTGAACCGAGAAAGGGAGGGAATGAGCAGTTCTTC
CASSEPRKGGNEQFF
>TRBJ1-1|.|.|TRBV2
TGTGCCAGCACTGGACTCGAGAACACTGAAGCTTTCTTT
CASTGLENTEAFF
>TRBJ1-2|few|.|TRBV18
TGTGCCAGCTCACCACCTAACCGGGCTTCGAACTATGGCTACACCTTC
CASSPPNRASNYGYTF
>TRBJ2-7|.|.|TRBV28
TGTGCCAGCAGTTTGCCAGGGAATACCTACGAGCAGTACTTC
CASSLPGNTYEQYF
>TRBJ1-6|once|.|TRBV15
TGTGCCACCAGCAGAGGTGGTGGGGTACATTATAATTCACCCCTCCACTTT
CATSRGGGVHYNSPLHF
>TRBJ2-2|.|TRBD2|TRBV19
TGTGCCAGTAGTTCCGCGGGAGGGCCGTACACCGGGGAGCTGTTTTTT
CASSSAGGPYTGELFF
>TRBJ2-1|once|TRBD2|TRBV6-4
TGTGCCAGCAGTGCCAGCGGGAGGGGCTTCTACAATGAGCAGTTCTTC
CASSASGRGFYNEQFF
>TRBJ2-3|once|TRBD2|TRBV7-9
TGTGCCAGCAGCGGGGGATCGGCGGGAGTAGTGAAAAATACGCAGTATTTT
CASSGGSAGVVKNTQYF
>TRBJ1-2|.|.|TRBV29-1
TGCAGCGTTCCAAACCCCAGGGAGGTCGGCTACACCTTC
CSVPNPREVGYTF
>TRBJ2-7|.|TRBD2|TRBV19
TGTGCCAGTAGTATCCTACTAGCGGGGGGGTACGAGCAGTACTTC
CASSILLAGGYEQYF
>TRBJ1-3|.|.|TRBV5-5
TGTGCCAGCAGCTTCTTTCTGGCCTCTGGAAACACCATATATTTT
CASSFFLASGNTIYF
>TRBJ2-1|.|TRBD2|TRBV19
TGTGCCAGTAGTATATTTAGCGGGGCAATCTCCTACAATGAGCAGTTCTTC
CASSIFSGAISYNEQFF